Listed below are T cell receptor beta chains from one sample, sequenced in a study of T cell responses to AZD1222 COVID-19 vaccine. Data came from immunoSEQ multiplex PCR; TCRdb stores just in-frame clones and leaves some out. The table includes 90,000 to 120,000 clones, 70% to 90% detected once. The sequenced sample was peripheral blood, obtained 28 days after the second AZD1222 dose. The origin of the receptors is an adult who received the AZD1222 COVID-19 vaccine. CDR3s include the opening cysteine and the closing phenylalanine or tryptophan. A D gene is named only where the DNA matches it firmly. The listing skips clone size in some rows; elsewhere it reads once, few, many or a size class.

j_gene: TRBJ2-2
abundance: NA
v_gene: TRBV3-1/TRBV3-2
d_gene: NA
CDR3aa: CASSLQPQGTGELFF
CDR3nt: TGTGCCAGCAGCCTGCAACCACAGGGCACCGGGGAGCTGTTTTTT

j_gene: TRBJ2-3
abundance: NA
v_gene: TRBV3-1/TRBV3-2
d_gene: TRBD2
CDR3aa: CASSQDRTSGIAQYF
CDR3nt: TGTGCCAGCAGCCAAGATAGAACTAGCGGGATCGCGCAGTATTTT

j_gene: TRBJ1-4
abundance: once
v_gene: TRBV28
d_gene: TRBD1
CDR3aa: CASSPQGATNEKLFF
CDR3nt: TGTGCCAGCAGTCCTCAGGGGGCAACTAATGAAAAACTGTTTTTT

j_gene: TRBJ1-1
abundance: NA
v_gene: TRBV4-2
d_gene: NA
CDR3aa: CASSHIRGTLDTEAFF
CDR3nt: TGTGCCAGCAGCCATATACGCGGGACACTCGACACTGAAGCTTTCTTT

j_gene: TRBJ1-3
abundance: NA
v_gene: TRBV6-5
d_gene: NA
CDR3aa: CASIMTVSGNTIYF
CDR3nt: TGTGCCAGCATCATGACAGTCTCTGGAAACACCATATATTTT

j_gene: TRBJ1-1
abundance: NA
v_gene: TRBV4-3
d_gene: NA
CDR3aa: CASSLRLGAGEAFF
CDR3nt: TGCGCCAGCAGCCTCCGTTTGGGGGCCGGTGAAGCTTTCTTT

j_gene: TRBJ1-5
abundance: NA
v_gene: TRBV10-3
d_gene: NA
CDR3aa: CAISETDQPQHF
CDR3nt: TGTGCCATCAGTGAGACAGACCAGCCCCAGCATTTT

j_gene: TRBJ1-1
abundance: NA
v_gene: TRBV27
d_gene: NA
CDR3aa: CASSLASGSTEAFF
CDR3nt: TGTGCCAGCAGTTTAGCATCAGGCAGCACTGAAGCTTTCTTT

j_gene: TRBJ1-2
abundance: NA
v_gene: TRBV19
d_gene: NA
CDR3aa: CASSPTGSITYGYTF
CDR3nt: TGTGCCAGTAGTCCCACGGGCAGCATAACCTATGGCTACACCTTC

j_gene: TRBJ2-3
abundance: NA
v_gene: TRBV29-1
d_gene: NA
CDR3aa: CSVEGGSTDTQYF
CDR3nt: TGCAGCGTTGAGGGAGGAAGCACAGATACGCAGTATTTT

j_gene: TRBJ2-1
abundance: few
v_gene: TRBV2
d_gene: NA
CDR3aa: CASSAGTSNEQFF
CDR3nt: TGTGCCAGCAGCGCCGGGACATCTAATGAGCAGTTCTTC

j_gene: TRBJ1-2
abundance: NA
v_gene: TRBV19
d_gene: NA
CDR3aa: CASSIKQGDNYGYTF
CDR3nt: TGTGCCAGTAGTATCAAGCAGGGCGATAACTATGGCTACACCTTC

j_gene: TRBJ2-3
abundance: NA
v_gene: TRBV5-6
d_gene: TRBD2
CDR3aa: CASSLATSGRIDTQYF
CDR3nt: TGTGCCAGCAGCTTGGCTACTAGCGGACGTATAGATACGCAGTATTTT

j_gene: TRBJ2-1
abundance: NA
v_gene: TRBV5-1
d_gene: TRBD2
CDR3aa: CASSTPLAGGDNEQFF
CDR3nt: TGCGCCAGCAGCACCCCCCTAGCGGGAGGGGACAATGAGCAGTTCTTC

j_gene: TRBJ1-5
abundance: NA
v_gene: TRBV27
d_gene: TRBD1
CDR3aa: CASRGQGDQPQHF
CDR3nt: TGTGCCAGCAGGGGACAGGGAGATCAGCCCCAGCATTTT

j_gene: TRBJ1-2
abundance: NA
v_gene: TRBV5-1
d_gene: NA
CDR3aa: CASSLGQGNYGYTF
CDR3nt: TGCGCCAGCAGCTTAGGTCAGGGGAACTATGGCTACACCTTC

j_gene: TRBJ1-6
abundance: NA
v_gene: TRBV30
d_gene: NA
CDR3aa: CAWSSGNSPLHF
CDR3nt: TGTGCCTGGAGTTCGGGGAATTCACCCCTCCACTTT

j_gene: TRBJ1-5
abundance: NA
v_gene: TRBV19
d_gene: NA
CDR3aa: CVVGGWNQPQHF
CDR3nt: TGTGTCGTAGGAGGGTGGAATCAGCCCCAGCATTTT

j_gene: TRBJ1-5
abundance: once
v_gene: TRBV2
d_gene: TRBD1
CDR3aa: CASSDGTGSSNQPQHF
CDR3nt: TGTGCCAGCAGTGACGGGACAGGTTCTAGCAATCAGCCCCAGCATTTT

j_gene: TRBJ1-1
abundance: NA
v_gene: TRBV10-3
d_gene: TRBD1
CDR3aa: CAIRQGLNTEAFF
CDR3nt: TGTGCCATTAGACAGGGCTTGAACACTGAAGCTTTCTTT

j_gene: TRBJ1-2
abundance: NA
v_gene: TRBV7-9
d_gene: NA
CDR3aa: CASSLDSGSNYGYTF
CDR3nt: TGTGCCAGCAGCTTAGACTCAGGGTCCAACTATGGCTACACCTTC

j_gene: TRBJ1-1
abundance: NA
v_gene: TRBV6-1
d_gene: TRBD1
CDR3aa: CASSEGTGGTEAFF
CDR3nt: TGTGCCAGCAGTGAAGGGACAGGGGGCACTGAAGCTTTCTTT

j_gene: TRBJ1-1
abundance: once
v_gene: TRBV21-1
d_gene: NA
CDR3aa: CASSPPRGRSGTEAFF
CDR3nt: TGTGCCAGCAGCCCCCCGAGGGGCAGGTCGGGCACTGAAGCTTTCTTT

j_gene: TRBJ2-2
abundance: NA
v_gene: TRBV30
d_gene: NA
CDR3aa: CAWSTTGELFF
CDR3nt: TGTGCCTGGAGTACCACCGGGGAGCTGTTTTTT

j_gene: TRBJ1-1
abundance: few
v_gene: TRBV6-5
d_gene: TRBD1
CDR3aa: CASSRGQGTEAFF
CDR3nt: TGTGCCAGCAGTAGGGGACAGGGGACTGAAGCTTTCTTT

j_gene: TRBJ1-1
abundance: NA
v_gene: TRBV5-8
d_gene: NA
CDR3aa: CASSYLIRRAMNTEAFF
CDR3nt: TGTGCCAGCAGCTACCTAATTCGCAGGGCCATGAACACTGAAGCTTTCTTT

j_gene: TRBJ1-6
abundance: NA
v_gene: TRBV18
d_gene: NA
CDR3aa: CASSPTSRGQYSPLHF
CDR3nt: TGTGCCAGCTCACCCACAAGCCGGGGGCAGTATTCACCCCTCCACTTT

j_gene: TRBJ2-7
abundance: few
v_gene: TRBV7-8
d_gene: NA
CDR3aa: CASSLSGTLFYEQYF
CDR3nt: TGTGCCAGCAGCTTATCCGGGACACTATTCTACGAGCAGTACTTC

j_gene: TRBJ1-2
abundance: NA
v_gene: TRBV30
d_gene: NA
CDR3aa: CAWRPPAGRYGYTF
CDR3nt: TGTGCCTGGAGACCCCCCGCAGGGAGGTATGGCTACACCTTC

j_gene: TRBJ2-3
abundance: few
v_gene: TRBV6-5
d_gene: TRBD1
CDR3aa: CASSEGAETDTQYF
CDR3nt: TGTGCCAGCAGCGAGGGGGCAGAAACAGATACGCAGTATTTT

j_gene: TRBJ2-6
abundance: NA
v_gene: TRBV6-2/TRBV6-3
d_gene: NA
CDR3aa: CASSNRRSGANVLTF
CDR3nt: TGTGCCAGCAGCAACCGGCGGTCTGGGGCCAACGTCCTGACTTTC

j_gene: TRBJ2-1
abundance: NA
v_gene: TRBV7-2
d_gene: NA
CDR3aa: CASSLAAVIAEQFF
CDR3nt: TGTGCCAGCAGTTTGGCGGCAGTTATAGCTGAGCAGTTCTTC

j_gene: TRBJ2-5
abundance: NA
v_gene: TRBV25-1
d_gene: TRBD1
CDR3aa: CASSYGDRDVETQYF
CDR3nt: TGTGCCAGCAGCTACGGGGACAGGGACGTAGAGACCCAGTACTTC

j_gene: TRBJ1-2
abundance: NA
v_gene: TRBV9
d_gene: TRBD1
CDR3aa: CASNKGQPEIHF
CDR3nt: TGTGCCAGCAACAAGGGACAGCCGGAAATTCACTTC

j_gene: TRBJ1-4
abundance: NA
v_gene: TRBV7-6
d_gene: NA
CDR3aa: CASSLGDRNEKLFF
CDR3nt: TGTGCCAGCAGCTTAGGGGACCGTAATGAAAAACTGTTTTTT

j_gene: TRBJ2-7
abundance: NA
v_gene: TRBV11-2
d_gene: NA
CDR3aa: CASSLTPGLSYEQYF
CDR3nt: TGTGCCAGCAGCTTAACTCCAGGGTTGTCCTACGAGCAGTACTTC

j_gene: TRBJ2-1
abundance: NA
v_gene: TRBV4-3
d_gene: NA
CDR3aa: CASSQAVRNEQFF
CDR3nt: TGCGCCAGCAGCCAAGCGGTACGGAATGAGCAGTTCTTC